The 16 T cell receptor beta chains below were found in one sample sequenced in a study of T cells after posttransplantation cyclophosphamide. Sequenced by immunoSEQ multiplex PCR; TCRdb stores in-frame clones only, minus some. There are roughly 21,000 clones in the sample; approximately 86% occur only once, and approximately 2% lies in the top ten. Sampled 1 year posttransplant, controls received myeloablative marrow transplants, methotrexate and a calcineurin inhibitor. Sequences were derived from PBMCs, sampled about 400 days after allogeneic stem cell transplant with calcineurin inhibitor and methotrexate. The receptor source for this set is a female patient aged 25-40 years who received an allogeneic stem cell transplant from an unrelated donor, was CMV-positive, and had acute and chronic GVHD. The graft donor may have contributed some T cells.

This clone was seen a handful of times. V usage is TRBV4-2 and J usage is TRBJ1-5; TRBD1 is a possible D gene (6 bases). The germline gives CDR1 LGHNA, CDR2 YNFKEQ. This CDR3 contains 21 residues. With 0 bases removed from V and 6 bases from J, the gap between germline ends came to 30 bases. The CDR3 DNA reads TGTGCCAGCAGCCAAGAGCCCCCGGGGGGGCATTTCGGGATGGCAAGTCAGCCCCAGCATTTT. Encoded protein: CASSQEPPGGHFGMASQPQHF.

V gene TRBV6-5 combines with J gene TRBJ1-6, with D hard to call. CDR1 and CDR2 (germline): MNHEY, SVGAGI. V dropped 6 bases and J dropped 9 bases, with 15 bases sitting between them. The CDR3 has 14 residues. The CDR3 loop reads CASSPGGRFSPLHF. Written as DNA, the CDR3 is TGTGCCAGCAGCCCCGGAGGGAGGTTTTCACCCCTCCACTTT.

The J gene is TRBJ1-2, the V gene TRBV18; TRBD1 matches 8 bases. The germline CDR1 and CDR2 sequences are KGHSH and LQKENI. The CDR3 extends over 16 amino acids. Trimming at V came to 3 bases and at J to 5 bases, leaving 11 bases not matched to a gene. Written as DNA, the CDR3 is TGTGCCAGCTCACCCACCAGACAGGGGTTTTTATATGGCTACACCTTC. Translating gives CASSPTRQGFLYGYTF.

The chain has TRBV7-2 and TRBJ2-7, with D perhaps matching TRBD1 (5 bases). Germline lookup yields CDR1 SGHTA and CDR2 FQGNSA. V lost 1 base, J lost 3 bases, and 13 bases lay in between. The length of the CDR3 is 15 residues. The CDR3 sequence: CASSLGQGLLYEQYF. CDR3 DNA sequence: TGTGCCAGCAGCTTAGGCCAGGGCCTCCTCTACGAGCAGTACTTC.

This rearrangement joins TRBV27 to TRBJ1-1, with D uncertain. Germline V gene lookup returns CDR1 MNHEY and CDR2 SMNVEV (reference sequence). Trimming removed 5 bases at V and 4 bases at J, with 14 bases between. The CDR3 is made up of 14 amino acids. CDR3 region: CASSPMEERTEAFF. CDR3 DNA sequence: TGTGCCAGCAGTCCGATGGAGGAGCGCACTGAAGCTTTCTTT.

The chain uses TRBV5-5 and TRBJ2-2; D remains ambiguous. Germline lookup yields CDR1 SGHKS and CDR2 YYEKEE (reference sequence). V shed 0 bases and J shed 7 bases, with 7 bases lying between them. The CDR3 extends over 13 amino acids. CDR3 region: CASSLGLDGELFF. The CDR3 nucleotides are TGTGCCAGCAGCTTGGGGCTTGACGGGGAGCTGTTTTTT.

The chain recombines TRBV11-2 with TRBJ2-7, with a tentative D call TRBD2 (6 bases). The V gene's germline CDR1 is SGHAT and CDR2 FQNNGV. This CDR3 region has 16 residues. The V and J ends lost 5 bases and 4 bases respectively, with 21 bases between them. The chain's CDR3 is CASSGKPGTGRYEQYF. CDR3 nucleotides: TGTGCCAGCAGCGGGAAACCCGGGACTGGCCGATACGAGCAGTACTTC.

The chain recombines TRBV30 with TRBJ1-5, with TRBD1 matching over 8 bases. The V gene's germline CDR1 is GTSNPN and CDR2 SVGIG (reference sequence). The ends lost 4 bases at V and 6 bases at J; junction bases unmatched: 8. This CDR3 has 14 amino acids. CDR3 DNA: TGTGCCTGGACTTCAGGGGGCGCGGGTCAGCCCCAGCATTTT. Translation gives CAWTSGGAGQPQHF.

This clone occurred once. CDR3 amino acids: CASRIMQGGNTEAFF. CDR3 in DNA: TGTGCCAGCAGGATTATGCAGGGGGGCAACACTGAAGCTTTCTTT. V is TRBV6-1 and J is TRBJ1-1; 7 bases match TRBD1. CDR1 is MNHNS and CDR2 is SASEGT in the germline V gene. Germline trimming cut 6 bases from V and 2 bases from J; bases unmatched to any gene: 9. This CDR3 spans 15 amino acids.

The chain couples TRBV30 to TRBJ2-7, with 7 bases matching TRBD2. The CDR3 has 12 residues. Germline loops: CDR1 GTSNPN, CDR2 SVGIG (reference sequence). V shed 6 bases and J 3 bases; nucleotides not matched to a gene: 5. The CDR3 protein is CACRDYHYEQYF. The DNA for the CDR3 is TGTGCCTGCCGGGACTATCACTACGAGCAGTACTTC.

This chain joins TRBV5-6 and TRBJ2-1; no definite D call. The germline V gene encodes CDR1 SGHDT and CDR2 YYEEEE. The CDR3 covers 16 residues. Deletions cut 2 bases from V and 0 bases from J, with 12 bases between. This CDR3 reads CASSLSGPGSYNEQFF. In DNA, the CDR3 is TGTGCCAGCAGCTTAAGTGGCCCGGGCTCCTACAATGAGCAGTTCTTC.

As concerns this clone: The germline gene is not matched at one end of the junction; a read error may be the cause. The chain employs TRBV10-3 and TRBJ2-7; 9 bases map to TRBD2. The germline V gene encodes CDR1 ENHRY and CDR2 SYGVKD. This CDR3 is 14 amino acids long. The CDR3 reads CAISGGTSRFEQCF. Here the CDR3 DNA reads TGTGCCATCAGTGGAGGGACTAGCAGATTCGAGCAGTGCTTC.

This chain uses TRBV28 with TRBJ2-5, with TRBD2 matching 7 bases. Trimming at V came to 2 bases and at J to 7 bases, leaving 7 bases not matched to a gene. The CDR3 totals 14 residues. The germline V gene has CDR1 MDHEN and CDR2 SYDVKM. CDR3 nucleotide sequence: TGTGCCAGCAGTTTAGAGATCTGGGGGGGGACCCAGTACTTC. Translated, it gives CASSLEIWGGTQYF.

V and J are TRBV7-2 and TRBJ2-7, with D possibly matching TRBD1 (5 bases). Germline assignment: CDR1 SGHTA and CDR2 FQGNSA. The length of the CDR3 is 15 residues. Trimming pared 5 bases from V and 6 bases from J, leaving 20 bases between. The CDR3 region is CASSVQGSRQSEQYF. The CDR3 bases are TGTGCCAGCAGCGTTCAGGGTTCGCGGCAATCCGAGCAGTACTTC.

This sequence joins TRBV30 and TRBJ1-5, with D hard to call. V was cut by 2 bases and J by 0 bases, with 11 bases left in between. The CDR3 consists of 15 residues. CDR1 GTSNPN and CDR2 SVGIG come from the germline V gene (reference sequence). This CDR3 is CAWSSGRYSNQPQHF. The CDR3 DNA reads TGTGCCTGGAGTAGCGGCAGGTATAGCAATCAGCCCCAGCATTTT.

The V and J genes are TRBV13 and TRBJ2-1; D might be TRBD1 (6 bases). Trimming left V 5 bases short and J 10 bases short, with 12 bases between. This CDR3 is 12 amino acids long. CDR1 and CDR2 (germline): PRHDT, FYEKMQ (reference sequence). This chain's CDR3 is CASSHTGKEQFF. The CDR3 coding sequence is TGTGCCAGCAGCCATACAGGGAAGGAGCAGTTCTTC.